This section outlines one T cell receptor beta chain sequence together with its context. The donor population consisted of healthy HIV-negative adults with no recent acute infections or vaccinations. Unsorted PBMCs provided DNA that was sequenced on ten immunoSEQ deep assay plates. The authors' processing: Filtering of immunoSEQ junctional sequences could not match full-length read filtering. Here immunoSEQ multiplex PCR was the method, and the copy in TCRdb shows in-frame clones only, minus some. V and J calls and clone size follow that table, whereas D and trimming were derived from the DNA. The sample lists 450,000 to 500,000 clones; over 70% were seen once. This CDR3 comprises 14 residues. Germline CDR1 and CDR2: MNHNS and SASEGT. Trimming cost V 4 bases and J 0 bases, with 9 bases left between them. The sample originates from a study of shared clonotypes between healthy human individuals. About the study: The study enrolled two women and a few men aged 18 to 49.

V and J are TRBV6-1 and TRBJ1-2; no reliable D call. The sequence was obtained from a woman aged 40 to 50 in good health. Some clones in this sample may be carry-over from other donors' samples. The sequenced material came from PBMCs. The CDR3, as DNA: TGTGCCAGCAGTGCCCCAGAAGCTAACTATGGCTACACCTTC. It yields the protein CASSAPEANYGYTF.